This TCR beta chain was identified during a study of cytomegalovirus exposure and HLA in healthy donors. Across the whole study: An earlier analysis found 110 million or so unique TCR beta sequences from 150 million to 200 million T cells. Caucasian-associated ancestry cluster membership applied to about four fifths of some 400 genotyped donors.

V lost 10 bases, J lost 6 bases, and 13 bases lay in between. In germline, CDR1 is SNHLY, CDR2 FYNNEI. The CDR3 totals 12 residues. PCR was performed using 60 Vbeta and 13 Jbeta primers. The repertoire was sequenced with immunoSEQ multiplex PCR; TCRdb's copy has only in-frame clones and lacks some. The sample holds about 130,000 clones, 85% to 90% seen once. Concerning this clone itself: Its antigen is still unknown.

Whole-study findings and limits: Previously analyzed data showed that most TCR beta V segments were productive at a frequency of about 87% or about 30%. Researchers reported in a later analysis that a missense DCLRE1C variant was tied to TCR beta V- and J-gene trimming.

The genes are TRBV2 and TRBJ2-1; D perhaps matches TRBD2 (6 bases). The clonotype was recovered from a woman aged 30 to 39 in good health and CMV-seropositive. The sample consisted of PBMCs. This CDR3 reads CATSGLSNEQFF. CDR3 nucleotide sequence: TGTGCCACCTCGGGACTCTCCAATGAGCAGTTCTTC.